A single sample is the source of the 20 T cell receptor beta chains below, sequenced in a study of T cell clones after liver transplantation. The table came from immunoSEQ multiplex PCR; TCRdb's copy has only in-frame clones and leaves some out. In the table there are some 45,000 clones, roughly 86% of which are singletons. This specimen consisted of CD4+ T cells from blood, obtained 24 months after liver transplant. The receptors originated from a human patient who received a liver transplant. Part of the T cells may come from the graft donor.

The gene calls are TRBV4-1 and TRBJ2-7; TRBD2 is a possible D gene (10 bases). V was cut by 5 bases and J by 6 bases, with 35 bases left in between. CDR3 length equals 20 residues. Per the germline V gene, CDR1 is MGHRA and CDR2 is YSYEKL. CDR3 in amino acids: CASSSTGGAPSGSFPREQYF. CDR3 sequence (DNA): TGCGCCAGCAGCTCCACAGGGGGCGCGCCTAGCGGGAGTTTCCCCCGCGAGCAGTACTTC.

The chain combines TRBV28 with TRBJ2-1; 7 nucleotides match TRBD1. Germline V gene lookup returns CDR1 MDHEN and CDR2 SYDVKM. After removal of 5 bases from V and 4 bases from J, the junction contained 5 bases not matched to a gene. The CDR3 consists of 14 residues. CDR3 DNA sequence: TGTGCCAGCAGTACCAGCAGGGGGTACAATGAGCAGTTCTTC. It codes for CASSTSRGYNEQFF.

The chain joins TRBV7-2 to TRBJ2-3, with TRBD2 identical over 9 bases. Germline V gene sequence: CDR1 SGHTA, CDR2 FQGNSA. The CDR3 sequence is 16 residues long. With V trimmed by 1 base and J by 2 bases, 4 bases remained unmatched. CDR3 DNA: TGTGCCAGCAGCTTAGATTCTAGCGGGAACACAGATACGCAGTATTTT. Its translation is CASSLDSSGNTDTQYF.

V usage is TRBV5-6 and J usage is TRBJ1-1, with 8 nucleotides matching TRBD1. J lost 4 bases, V lost 0 bases, and 5 bases had no gene match. The germline gives CDR1 SGHDT, CDR2 YYEEEE. The CDR3 spans 15 residues. In DNA, the CDR3 is TGTGCCAGCAGCTTGGCCAGGGGGCGCGGCACTGAAGCTTTCTTT. Protein sequence: CASSLARGRGTEAFF.

The chain joins TRBV7-9 to TRBJ2-1, with D tentatively TRBD2 (5 bases). V gave up 5 bases and J gave up 0 bases, with 11 bases separating them. Germline values: CDR1 SEHNR, CDR2 FQNEAQ (reference sequence). The CDR3 totals 15 residues. The CDR3 protein is CASSLRGNSYNEQFF. CDR3 nucleotides: TGTGCCAGCAGCCTTAGAGGGAACTCCTACAATGAGCAGTTCTTC.

This clone has only a few counts. This chain joins TRBV19 and TRBJ1-1; D gene ambiguous. CDR1 and CDR2 (germline): LNHDA, SQIVND (reference sequence). There are 15 residues in the CDR3. Trimming removed 5 bases at V and 0 bases at J, with 13 bases between. Here the CDR3 DNA reads TGTGCCAGTAGTTCTCTACGGACGGTGAACACTGAAGCTTTCTTT. Amino acid sequence: CASSSLRTVNTEAFF. The full variable domain, in which reference TRBV19 and TRBJ1-1 provide the parts outside the CDR3, is DGGITQSPKYLFRKEGQNVTLSCEQNLNHDAMYWYRQDPGQGLRLIYYSQIVNDFQKGDIAEGYSVSREKKESFPLTVTSAQKNPTAFYLCASSSLRTVNTEAFFGQGTRLTVV.

The chain uses TRBV5-1 and TRBJ1-4; TRBD1 matches at 9 bases. V shed 4 bases and J 3 bases; nucleotides not matched to a gene: 4. Looked up from germline, CDR1 is SGHRS and CDR2 is YFSETQ. The CDR3 runs to 15 residues. The CDR3 nucleotides are TGCGCCAGCAGCGAACAGGGGGCCTCTAATGAAAAACTGTTTTTT. Encoded protein: CASSEQGASNEKLFF.

This clone came up a few times. The rearrangement uses TRBV19 and TRBJ1-3; D gene ambiguous. Germline loops: CDR1 LNHDA, CDR2 SQIVND (reference sequence). V lost 3 bases and J lost 8, with 14 bases in between. The CDR3 covers 14 residues. The chain's CDR3 is CASSMGSGLDTIYF. DNA for the CDR3: TGTGCCAGTAGTATGGGGAGCGGATTAGACACCATATATTTT.

This chain connects TRBV5-1 to TRBJ1-1, with D possibly being TRBD1 (6 bases). The V end lost 2 bases, the J end lost 5 bases, and 16 bases lay between the germline ends. The CDR3 is 15 amino acids. The V gene's germline CDR1 is SGHRS and CDR2 YFSETQ. The CDR3 DNA sequence: TGCGCCAGCAGCTTAGAGCCCTACAGGGCGACTGAAGCTTTCTTT. Protein sequence: CASSLEPYRATEAFF.

The chain employs TRBV6-1 and TRBJ1-6, with no clear D. This CDR3 spans 14 amino acids. The V end was cut by 9 bases, the J end by 2 bases, with 11 bases between. The germline gives CDR1 MNHNS, CDR2 SASEGT. Here the CDR3 reads CASTEGAYNSPLHF. The DNA for the CDR3 is TGTGCCAGTACGGAAGGTGCCTATAATTCACCCCTCCACTTT.

The chain employs TRBV7-2 and TRBJ2-6; D is unresolved. This CDR3 contains 15 residues. V was cut by 3 bases and J by 0 bases, with 6 bases left in between. From germline, CDR1 is SGHTA and CDR2 FQGNSA. The CDR3 loop is CASSLGFSGANVLTF. DNA of the CDR3: TGTGCCAGCAGCTTGGGTTTCTCTGGGGCCAACGTCCTGACTTTC.

This clone has more than one count but fewer than ten. The V gene is TRBV5-1, the J gene TRBJ2-7, with a weak D call TRBD2 (5 bases). This CDR3 spans 15 amino acids. Germline CDR1 SGHRS, CDR2 YFSETQ. Trimming cost V 4 bases and J 0 bases, with 14 bases left between them. DNA for the CDR3: TGCGCCAGCAGCCCAGAGGGTGGATTCTCCTACGAGCAGTACTTC. Protein sequence: CASSPEGGFSYEQYF.

The CDR3 sequence is CASSLERGTPPQETQYF. In DNA form, the CDR3 reads TGTGCCAGCAGCTTAGAGCGGGGTACCCCTCCTCAAGAGACCCAGTACTTC. The chain has TRBV7-8 and TRBJ2-5, with 7 bases matching TRBD2. Germline CDR1 is SGHVS and CDR2 is FQNEAQ. V lost 1 base, J lost 2 bases, and 10 bases stayed unmatched. The CDR3 sequence is 17 residues long.

This chain joins TRBV7-3 and TRBJ1-3, with a tentative D call TRBD1 (5 bases). This CDR3 spans 16 amino acids. Per the germline V gene, CDR1 is SGHTA and CDR2 is FQGTGA. Trimming pared 1 base from V and 0 bases from J, leaving 10 bases between. The CDR3 DNA is TGTGCCAGCAGCTTAAGGGGACCGAACTCTGGAAACACCATATATTTT. Translated: CASSLRGPNSGNTIYF.

This chain joins TRBV10-3 and TRBJ1-1, with D uncertain. Germline V gene data show CDR1 as ENHRY and CDR2 as SYGVKD. The CDR3 totals 14 residues. Trimming removed 3 bases from V and 0 bases from J, with 8 bases in between. CDR3 nucleotide sequence: TGTGCCATCAGTGACGGAGGGATGAACACTGAAGCTTTCTTT. Its protein product is CAISDGGMNTEAFF.

V gene TRBV7-9 combines with J gene TRBJ1-5; tentatively, D is TRBD1 (5 bases). V was clipped by 1 base and J by 6 bases, with 13 bases between them. Germline lookup yields CDR1 SEHNR and CDR2 FQNEAQ (reference sequence). The CDR3 length is 15 residues. CDR3 loop: CASSLDVGEGQPQHF. CDR3 DNA sequence: TGTGCCAGCAGCTTAGATGTGGGGGAAGGTCAGCCCCAGCATTTT. Looking up the rest from reference TRBV7-9 and TRBJ1-5 gives the full variable domain: DTGVSQNPRHKITKRGQNVTFRCDPISEHNRLYWYRQTLGQGPEFLTYFQNEAQLEKSRLLSDRFSAERPKGSFSTLEIQRTEQGDSAMYLCASSLDVGEGQPQHFGDGTRLSIL.

This clone was observed a single time. This chain joins TRBV5-1 and TRBJ2-3, with 7 bases fitting TRBD1. The V gene end was trimmed by 2 bases and the J gene end by 5 bases; junction bases not matched to a gene: 5. CDR3 size: 14 residues. CDR1 is SGHRS, CDR2 YFSETQ, per germline. This chain's CDR3 is CASSFRDREDTQYF. The CDR3 region has the DNA TGCGCCAGCAGCTTCAGGGACAGAGAAGATACGCAGTATTTT.

The chain couples TRBV7-9 to TRBJ2-3, with TRBD2 matching 9 bases. Trimming cost V 2 bases and J 4 bases; bases outside gene matches: 4. Per germline, CDR1 SEHNR and CDR2 FQNEAQ (reference sequence). This CDR3 region has 15 residues. CDR3 DNA: TGTGCCAGCAGCTTAAGTAGCGGGGGCCCAGATACGCAGTATTTT. Translating gives CASSLSSGGPDTQYF.

CDR3: CASSRDTISADTQYF. DNA of the CDR3: TGTGCCAGCAGCCGGGACACCATTTCCGCAGATACGCAGTATTTT. This chain links TRBV7-2 with TRBJ2-3, with D possibly being TRBD1 (6 bases). CDR1 is SGHTA, CDR2 FQGNSA, per germline. The CDR3 is 15 residues long. The ends were cut back, 5 bases at V and 4 bases at J, with 16 bases in the middle. Supplemented by reference TRBV7-2 and TRBJ2-3, the full variable domain reads GAGVSQSPSNKVTEKGKDVELRCDPISGHTALYWYRQSLGQGLEFLIYFQGNSAPDKSGLPSDRFSAERTGGSVSTLTIQRTQQEDSAVYLCASSRDTISADTQYFGPGTRLTVL.

The chain recombines TRBV5-6 with TRBJ2-5; 8 bases are shared with TRBD1. With 4 bases clipped from V and 5 bases from J, the junction kept 13 bases outside the gene matches. Germline V CDR1 and CDR2: SGHDT, YYEEEE. The CDR3 spans 16 residues. The CDR3 here is CASSRKTGATGETQYF. CDR3 in DNA: TGTGCCAGCAGCCGAAAGACAGGGGCAACAGGGGAGACCCAGTACTTC. Filled out from reference TRBV5-6 and TRBJ2-5, the complete variable domain reads DAGVTQSPTHLIKTRGQQVTLRCSPKSGHDTVSWYQQALGQGPQFIFQYYEEEERQRGNFPDRFSGHQFPNYSSELNVNALLLGDSALYLCASSRKTGATGETQYFGPGTRLLVL.